Listed below are T cell receptor beta chains from one sample, sequenced in a study of blood T cell repertoires in COVID-19. TCRdb's copy holds only in-frame clones and misses some; the assay was immunoSEQ multiplex PCR. The sample carries some 70,000 clones, just over 85% recorded once. Sequencing used peripheral blood. The receptors were sampled from a man aged 50 to 59 with active COVID-19. Both conserved end residues are part of each CDR3. Fields, in order: D gene, J gene, clone size, V gene, CDR3 protein, CDR3 DNA. A D gene is named only where the DNA matches it firmly. Some rows mark clone size as missing; the rest say once, few, many or name a class of expanded clone.

d_gene: TRBD2; j_gene: TRBJ2-3; abundance: NA; v_gene: TRBV6-6; CDR3aa: CASSYFSGSADTQYF; CDR3nt: TGTGCCAGCAGTTATTTTAGCGGGAGCGCAGATACGCAGTATTTT
d_gene: TRBD1; j_gene: TRBJ2-2; abundance: NA; v_gene: TRBV25-1; CDR3aa: CASSDRTGANTGELFF; CDR3nt: TGTGCCAGCAGTGACCGGACAGGGGCGAACACCGGGGAGCTGTTTTTT
d_gene: NA; j_gene: TRBJ1-1; abundance: NA; v_gene: TRBV9; CDR3aa: CASSPSEPTEAFF; CDR3nt: TGTGCCAGCAGCCCTAGTGAGCCCACTGAAGCTTTCTTT
d_gene: NA; j_gene: TRBJ1-6; abundance: NA; v_gene: TRBV6-1; CDR3aa: CASSERGKGTNSPLHF; CDR3nt: TGTGCCAGCAGTGAAAGGGGGAAGGGAACGAATTCACCCCTCCACTTT
d_gene: TRBD1; j_gene: TRBJ1-2; abundance: NA; v_gene: TRBV19; CDR3aa: CASSTARGQELNYGYTF; CDR3nt: TGTGCCAGTAGTACGGCCCGAGGACAGGAGCTTAACTATGGCTACACCTTC
d_gene: TRBD1; j_gene: TRBJ2-4; abundance: NA; v_gene: TRBV6-5; CDR3aa: CASRETGAGNIQYF; CDR3nt: TGTGCCAGCAGGGAGACAGGGGCGGGAAACATTCAGTACTTC
d_gene: TRBD2; j_gene: TRBJ2-5; abundance: NA; v_gene: TRBV6-1; CDR3aa: CASSEIAGGSKTQYF; CDR3nt: TGTGCCAGCAGTGAAATAGCGGGGGGGAGTAAGACCCAGTACTTC
d_gene: TRBD2; j_gene: TRBJ2-5; abundance: NA; v_gene: TRBV6-4; CDR3aa: CASSTTGTSGKGETQYF; CDR3nt: TGTGCCAGCAGTACAACCGGGACTAGCGGGAAGGGAGAGACCCAGTACTTC
d_gene: TRBD2; j_gene: TRBJ2-5; abundance: NA; v_gene: TRBV19; CDR3aa: CASNQYGGLGETQYF; CDR3nt: TGTGCCAGTAATCAATACGGGGGGTTAGGAGAGACCCAGTACTTC
d_gene: NA; j_gene: TRBJ1-3; abundance: NA; v_gene: TRBV30; CDR3aa: CALDTGGNTIYF; CDR3nt: TGTGCACTTGACACAGGGGGAAACACCATATATTTT
d_gene: TRBD2; j_gene: TRBJ2-1; abundance: NA; v_gene: TRBV6-5; CDR3aa: CASNGGGAGNNEQFF; CDR3nt: TGTGCCAGCAACGGGGGAGGGGCGGGAAACAATGAGCAGTTCTTC
d_gene: TRBD2; j_gene: TRBJ2-1; abundance: NA; v_gene: TRBV11-2; CDR3aa: CASSPTSGGSYNEQFF; CDR3nt: TGTGCCAGCAGCCCGACTAGCGGGGGCTCCTACAATGAGCAGTTCTTC
d_gene: NA; j_gene: TRBJ2-1; abundance: NA; v_gene: TRBV18; CDR3aa: CASSIGSRGQFF; CDR3nt: TGTGCCAGCTCAATCGGGTCCCGCGGGCAGTTCTTC
d_gene: TRBD2; j_gene: TRBJ2-3; abundance: NA; v_gene: TRBV19; CDR3aa: CASSREASYSTDTQYF; CDR3nt: TGTGCCAGTAGCCGGGAGGCCTCCTATAGCACAGATACGCAGTATTTT
d_gene: TRBD2; j_gene: TRBJ2-3; abundance: NA; v_gene: TRBV3-1/TRBV3-2; CDR3aa: CASSHPGGAHTDTQYF; CDR3nt: TGTGCCAGCAGCCACCCCGGGGGGGCTCACACAGATACGCAGTATTTT
d_gene: NA; j_gene: TRBJ2-1; abundance: few; v_gene: TRBV4-2; CDR3aa: CASSQEGAGDPNEQFF; CDR3nt: TGTGCCAGCAGCCAAGAGGGGGCGGGAGACCCCAATGAGCAGTTCTTC
d_gene: NA; j_gene: TRBJ1-1; abundance: NA; v_gene: TRBV7-8; CDR3aa: CASSLAGVGLNTEAFF; CDR3nt: TGTGCCAGCAGCTTAGCAGGGGTGGGCCTGAACACTGAAGCTTTCTTT
d_gene: NA; j_gene: TRBJ1-1; abundance: NA; v_gene: TRBV5-4; CDR3aa: CASSLDSSRGAGAFF; CDR3nt: TGTGCCAGCAGCCTGGACAGTTCCCGGGGGGCTGGAGCTTTCTTT
d_gene: TRBD1; j_gene: TRBJ1-5; abundance: NA; v_gene: TRBV28; CDR3aa: CASRRPGQGDQPQHF; CDR3nt: TGTGCCAGCAGGCGCCCGGGACAGGGGGATCAGCCCCAGCATTTT
d_gene: TRBD1; j_gene: TRBJ2-6; abundance: NA; v_gene: TRBV29-1; CDR3aa: CSVSQGQGMAGANVLTF; CDR3nt: TGCAGCGTTTCCCAAGGACAGGGGATGGCTGGGGCCAACGTCCTGACTTTC
d_gene: NA; j_gene: TRBJ2-1; abundance: NA; v_gene: TRBV24-1; CDR3aa: CATSEGGQWVDEQFF; CDR3nt: TGTGCCACCAGTGAGGGGGGACAGTGGGTCGATGAGCAGTTCTTC
d_gene: TRBD1; j_gene: TRBJ1-1; abundance: NA; v_gene: TRBV6-5; CDR3aa: CASRTGTANTEAFF; CDR3nt: TGTGCCAGCAGAACCGGGACAGCGAACACTGAAGCTTTCTTT
d_gene: NA; j_gene: TRBJ1-3; abundance: few; v_gene: TRBV7-9; CDR3aa: CASSLDGAPGNTIYF; CDR3nt: TGTGCCAGCAGCTTAGATGGGGCGCCTGGAAACACCATATATTTT
d_gene: NA; j_gene: TRBJ1-1; abundance: NA; v_gene: TRBV11-3; CDR3aa: CASSTLNTEAFF; CDR3nt: TGTGCCAGCAGCACACTGAACACTGAAGCTTTCTTT
d_gene: TRBD1; j_gene: TRBJ2-7; abundance: NA; v_gene: TRBV5-1; CDR3aa: CASSGGTGIDEQYF; CDR3nt: TGCGCCAGCAGCGGGGGGACAGGGATCGACGAGCAGTACTTC
d_gene: NA; j_gene: TRBJ2-1; abundance: NA; v_gene: TRBV2; CDR3aa: CASHLRARDEQFF; CDR3nt: TGTGCCTCGCACCTGCGGGCGCGGGATGAGCAGTTCTTC
d_gene: NA; j_gene: TRBJ1-4; abundance: NA; v_gene: TRBV7-6; CDR3aa: CASSSDAGINEKLFF; CDR3nt: TGTGCCAGCAGCTCGGATGCGGGAATTAATGAAAAACTGTTTTTT
d_gene: TRBD1; j_gene: TRBJ1-3; abundance: NA; v_gene: TRBV3-1/TRBV3-2; CDR3aa: CASSQGTRGGNTIYF; CDR3nt: TGTGCCAGCAGCCAAGGGACCAGGGGGGGAAACACCATATATTTT
d_gene: NA; j_gene: TRBJ1-1; abundance: few; v_gene: TRBV7-9; CDR3aa: CASSLDTGLNTEAFF; CDR3nt: TGTGCCAGCAGCTTAGACACAGGCTTAAACACTGAAGCTTTCTTT
d_gene: TRBD1; j_gene: TRBJ2-6; abundance: NA; v_gene: TRBV15; CDR3aa: CATSSSGTGGAGANVLTF; CDR3nt: TGTGCCACCAGCAGTAGCGGGACAGGGGGCGCTGGGGCCAACGTCCTGACTTTC
d_gene: TRBD1; j_gene: TRBJ2-7; abundance: once; v_gene: TRBV2; CDR3aa: CASSEQGGLDEQYF; CDR3nt: TGTGCCAGCAGTGAACAAGGGGGCCTGGACGAGCAGTACTTC
d_gene: TRBD2; j_gene: TRBJ2-5; abundance: NA; v_gene: TRBV5-1; CDR3aa: CASSFEAGGRETQYF; CDR3nt: TGCGCCAGCAGCTTCGAAGCGGGAGGTCGAGAGACCCAGTACTTC